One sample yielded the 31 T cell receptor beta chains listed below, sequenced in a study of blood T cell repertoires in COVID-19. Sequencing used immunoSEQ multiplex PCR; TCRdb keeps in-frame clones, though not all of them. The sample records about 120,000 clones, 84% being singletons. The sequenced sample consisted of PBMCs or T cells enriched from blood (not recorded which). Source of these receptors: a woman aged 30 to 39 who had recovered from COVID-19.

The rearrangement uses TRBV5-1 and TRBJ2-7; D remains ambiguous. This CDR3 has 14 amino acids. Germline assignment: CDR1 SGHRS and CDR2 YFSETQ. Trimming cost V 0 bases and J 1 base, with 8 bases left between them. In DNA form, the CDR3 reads TGCGCCAGCAGCTTGGCCACAGCTTCCTACGAGCAGTACTTC. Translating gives CASSLATASYEQYF.

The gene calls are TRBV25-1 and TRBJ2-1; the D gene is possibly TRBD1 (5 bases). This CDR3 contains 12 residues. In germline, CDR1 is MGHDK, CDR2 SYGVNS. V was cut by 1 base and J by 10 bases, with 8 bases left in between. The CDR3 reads CASSEFPGEQFF. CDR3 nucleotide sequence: TGTGCCAGCAGTGAATTCCCAGGGGAGCAGTTCTTC.

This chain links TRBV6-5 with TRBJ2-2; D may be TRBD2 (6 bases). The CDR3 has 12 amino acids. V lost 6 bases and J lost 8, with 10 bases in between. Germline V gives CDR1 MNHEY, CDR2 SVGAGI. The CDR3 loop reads CASRRGTGELFF. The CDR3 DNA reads TGTGCCAGCAGAAGAGGGACTGGGGAGCTGTTTTTT.

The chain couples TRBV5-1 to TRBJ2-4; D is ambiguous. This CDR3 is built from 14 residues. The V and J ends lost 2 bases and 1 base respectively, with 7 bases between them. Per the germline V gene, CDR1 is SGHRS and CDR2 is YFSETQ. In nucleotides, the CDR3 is TGCGCCAGCAGCTTACACCCTGCCAAAAACATTCAGTACTTC. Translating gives CASSLHPAKNIQYF.

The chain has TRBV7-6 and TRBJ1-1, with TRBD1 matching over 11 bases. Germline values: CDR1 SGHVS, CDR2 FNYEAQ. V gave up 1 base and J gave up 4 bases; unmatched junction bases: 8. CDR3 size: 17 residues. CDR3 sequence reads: CASSLVGQGAGSTEAFF. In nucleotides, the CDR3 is TGTGCCAGCAGCTTAGTAGGACAGGGGGCAGGGAGCACTGAAGCTTTCTTT.

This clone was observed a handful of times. The CDR3 spells CASSVAAMAATYEQYF. In nucleotides, the CDR3 is TGTGCCAGCAGCGTAGCCGCAATGGCGGCCACCTACGAGCAGTACTTC. This chain joins TRBV9 and TRBJ2-7; no reliable D call. V was cut by 0 bases and J by 2 bases, with 15 bases left in between. The CDR3 runs 16 residues. Germline loops: CDR1 SGDLS, CDR2 YYNGEE.

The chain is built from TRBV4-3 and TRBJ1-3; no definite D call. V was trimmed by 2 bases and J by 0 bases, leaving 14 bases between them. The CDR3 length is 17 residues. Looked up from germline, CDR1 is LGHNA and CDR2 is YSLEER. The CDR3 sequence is CASSQSRSSYSGNTIYF. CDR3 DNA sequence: TGCGCCAGCAGCCAAAGTAGATCCTCTTACTCTGGAAACACCATATATTTT.

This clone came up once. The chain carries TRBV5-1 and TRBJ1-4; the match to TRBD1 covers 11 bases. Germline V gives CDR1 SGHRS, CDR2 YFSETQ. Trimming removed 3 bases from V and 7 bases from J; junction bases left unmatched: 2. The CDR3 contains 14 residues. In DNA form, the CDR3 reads TGCGCCAGCAGCTCGGGACAGGGGGGTGAAAAACTGTTTTTT. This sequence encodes CASSSGQGGEKLFF.

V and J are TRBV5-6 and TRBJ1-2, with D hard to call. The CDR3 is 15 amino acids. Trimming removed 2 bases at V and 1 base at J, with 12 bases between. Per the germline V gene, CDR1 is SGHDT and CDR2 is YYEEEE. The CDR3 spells CASSFRPTGNYGYTF. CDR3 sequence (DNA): TGTGCCAGCAGCTTTCGTCCCACGGGTAACTATGGCTACACCTTC.

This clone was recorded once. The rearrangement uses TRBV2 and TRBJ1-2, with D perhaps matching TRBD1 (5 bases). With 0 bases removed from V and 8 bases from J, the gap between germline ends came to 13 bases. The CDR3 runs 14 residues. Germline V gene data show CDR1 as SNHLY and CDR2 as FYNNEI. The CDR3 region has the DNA TGTGCCAGCAGTGAAGCTCGGGCAGGGAACGGCTACACCTTC. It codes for CASSEARAGNGYTF.

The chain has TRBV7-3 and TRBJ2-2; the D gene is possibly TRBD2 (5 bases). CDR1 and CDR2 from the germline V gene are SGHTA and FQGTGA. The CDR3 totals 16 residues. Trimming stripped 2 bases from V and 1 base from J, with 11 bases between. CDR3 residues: CASSLQPGLNTGELFF. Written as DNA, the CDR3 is TGTGCCAGCAGCTTACAGCCGGGGTTGAACACCGGGGAGCTGTTTTTT.

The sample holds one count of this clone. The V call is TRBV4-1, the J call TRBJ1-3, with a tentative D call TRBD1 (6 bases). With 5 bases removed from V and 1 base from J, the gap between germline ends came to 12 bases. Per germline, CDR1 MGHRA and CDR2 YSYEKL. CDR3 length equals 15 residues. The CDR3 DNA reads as TGCGCCAGCAGCTATATACAGGGATCTGGAAACACCATATATTTT. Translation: CASSYIQGSGNTIYF.

As DNA, the CDR3 is TGCGCCAGCAGCCCCTCGGGGGGGGGCGGGTACAATGAGCAGTTCTTC. Its protein is CASSPSGGGGYNEQFF. V is TRBV4-3 and J is TRBJ2-1; TRBD2 aligns across 8 bases. Germline loops: CDR1 LGHNA, CDR2 YSLEER. The trim removed 4 bases at V and 4 bases at J, leaving 9 bases unmatched. The CDR3 has 16 residues.

The CDR3 bases are TGTGCCAGCAGCCTCTCGGGGTATAGCAATCAGCCCCAGCATTTT. This translates into CASSLSGYSNQPQHF. The chain couples TRBV7-2 to TRBJ1-5; D not certain. This CDR3 is built from 15 residues. Germline assignment: CDR1 SGHTA and CDR2 FQGNSA. Trimming took 5 bases from V and 0 from J, leaving 11 bases between them. The full variable domain, completed using reference TRBV7-2 and TRBJ1-5, is GAGVSQSPSNKVTEKGKDVELRCDPISGHTALYWYRQSLGQGLEFLIYFQGNSAPDKSGLPSDRFSAERTGGSVSTLTIQRTQQEDSAVYLCASSLSGYSNQPQHFGDGTRLSIL.

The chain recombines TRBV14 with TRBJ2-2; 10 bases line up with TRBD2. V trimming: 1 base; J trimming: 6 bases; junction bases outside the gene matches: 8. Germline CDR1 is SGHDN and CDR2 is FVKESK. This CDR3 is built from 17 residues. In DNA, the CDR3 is TGTGCCAGCAGCCAAGTTGGGCTAGCGGGAGCCCCCGGGGAGCTGTTTTTT. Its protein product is CASSQVGLAGAPGELFF.

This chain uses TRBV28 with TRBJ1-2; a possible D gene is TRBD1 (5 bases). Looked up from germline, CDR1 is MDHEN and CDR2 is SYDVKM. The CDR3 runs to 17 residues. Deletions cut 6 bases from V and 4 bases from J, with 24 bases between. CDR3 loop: CASSRARRFGGVYGYTF. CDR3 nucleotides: TGTGCCAGCAGCCGCGCGCGGAGGTTCGGGGGGGTCTATGGCTACACCTTC.

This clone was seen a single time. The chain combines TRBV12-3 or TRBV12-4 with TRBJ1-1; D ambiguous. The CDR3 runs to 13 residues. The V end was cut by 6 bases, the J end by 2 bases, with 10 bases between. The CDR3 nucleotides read TGTGCCAGCAGGTACCATAGAAACACTGAAGCTTTCTTT. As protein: CASRYHRNTEAFF.

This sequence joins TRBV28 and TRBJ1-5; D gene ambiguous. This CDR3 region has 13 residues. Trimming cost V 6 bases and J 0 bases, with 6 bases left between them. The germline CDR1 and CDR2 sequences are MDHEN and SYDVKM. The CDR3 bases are TGTGCCAGCAGACTCCGTAGCAATCAGCCCCAGCATTTT. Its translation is CASRLRSNQPQHF.

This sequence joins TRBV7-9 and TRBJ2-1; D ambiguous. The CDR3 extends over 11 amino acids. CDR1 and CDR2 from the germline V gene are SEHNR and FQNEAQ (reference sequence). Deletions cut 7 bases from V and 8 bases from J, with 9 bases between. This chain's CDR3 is CASKLRDEQFF. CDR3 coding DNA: TGTGCCAGCAAGCTTCGCGATGAGCAGTTCTTC.

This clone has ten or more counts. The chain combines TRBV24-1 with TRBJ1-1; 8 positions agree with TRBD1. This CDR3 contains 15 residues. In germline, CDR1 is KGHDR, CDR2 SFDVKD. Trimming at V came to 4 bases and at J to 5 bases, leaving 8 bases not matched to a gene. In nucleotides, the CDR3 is TGTGCCACCAGTGAATCGACAGGGGTTGGTACTGAAGCTTTCTTT. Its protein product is CATSESTGVGTEAFF.

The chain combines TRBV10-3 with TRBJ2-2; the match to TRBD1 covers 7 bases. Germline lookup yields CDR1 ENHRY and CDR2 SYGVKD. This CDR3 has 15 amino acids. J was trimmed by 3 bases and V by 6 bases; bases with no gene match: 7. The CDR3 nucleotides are TGTGCCATCAGGGTCCGGGACAGTTACACCGGGGAGCTGTTTTTT. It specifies CAIRVRDSYTGELFF.

This CDR3 reads CASSPRVGALNSGNTIYF. CDR3 nucleotide sequence: TGTGCCAGCAGCCCGCGGGTGGGGGCGTTAAACTCTGGAAACACCATATATTTT. The chain uses TRBV5-6 and TRBJ1-3; a possible D gene is TRBD1 (6 bases). The V gene's germline CDR1 is SGHDT and CDR2 YYEEEE. With 4 bases removed from V and 0 bases from J, the gap between germline ends came to 20 bases. This CDR3 spans 18 amino acids.

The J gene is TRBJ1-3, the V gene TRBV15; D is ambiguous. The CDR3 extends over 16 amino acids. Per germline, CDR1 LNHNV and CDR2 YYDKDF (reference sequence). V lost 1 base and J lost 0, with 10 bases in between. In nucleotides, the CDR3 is TGTGCCACCAGCAGAGGGAGTGGCTCCTCTGGAAACACCATATATTTT. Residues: CATSRGSGSSGNTIYF.

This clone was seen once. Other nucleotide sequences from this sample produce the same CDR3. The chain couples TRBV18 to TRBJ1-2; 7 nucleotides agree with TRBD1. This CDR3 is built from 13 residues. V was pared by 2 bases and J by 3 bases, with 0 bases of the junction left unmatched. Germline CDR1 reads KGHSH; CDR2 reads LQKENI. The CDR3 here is CASSPDRDYGYTF. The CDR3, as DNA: TGTGCCAGCTCACCAGACAGGGACTATGGCTACACCTTC. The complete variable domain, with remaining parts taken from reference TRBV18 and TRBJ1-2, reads NAGVMQNPRHLVRRRGQEARLRCSPMKGHSHVYWYRQLPEEGLKFMVYLQKENIIDESGMPKERFSAEFPKEGPSILRIQQVVRGDSAAYFCASSPDRDYGYTFGSGTRLTVV.

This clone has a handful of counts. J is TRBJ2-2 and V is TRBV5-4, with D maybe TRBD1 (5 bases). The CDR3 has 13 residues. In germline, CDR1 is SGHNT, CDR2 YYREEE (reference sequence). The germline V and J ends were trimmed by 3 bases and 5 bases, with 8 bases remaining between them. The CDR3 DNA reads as TGTGCCAGCAGCTCCCAGGGAACCGGGGAGCTGTTTTTT. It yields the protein CASSSQGTGELFF. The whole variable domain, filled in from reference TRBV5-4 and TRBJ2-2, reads ETGVTQSPTHLIKTRGQQVTLRCSSQSGHNTVSWYQQALGQGPQFIFQYYREEENGRGNFPPRFSGLQFPNYSSELNVNALELDDSALYLCASSSQGTGELFFGEGSRLTVL.

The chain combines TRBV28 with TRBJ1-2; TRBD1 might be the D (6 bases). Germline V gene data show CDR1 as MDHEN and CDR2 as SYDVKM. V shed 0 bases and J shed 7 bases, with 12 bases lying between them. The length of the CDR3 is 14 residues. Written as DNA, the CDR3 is TGTGCCAGCAGTTTATGGGGGGCTTCTGGTGGCTACACCTTC. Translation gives CASSLWGASGGYTF.

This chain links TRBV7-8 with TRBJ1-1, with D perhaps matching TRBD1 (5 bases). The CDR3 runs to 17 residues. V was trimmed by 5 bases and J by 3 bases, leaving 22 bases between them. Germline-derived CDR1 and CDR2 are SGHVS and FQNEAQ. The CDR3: CASSPYGQGGVDTEAFF. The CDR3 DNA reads TGTGCCAGCAGCCCCTATGGGCAGGGAGGTGTGGACACTGAAGCTTTCTTT.

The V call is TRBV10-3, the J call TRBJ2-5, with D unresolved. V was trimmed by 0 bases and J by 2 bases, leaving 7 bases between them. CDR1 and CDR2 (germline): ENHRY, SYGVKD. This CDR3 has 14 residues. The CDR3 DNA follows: TGTGCCATCAGTGAGTCCACTCTACAAGAGACCCAGTACTTC. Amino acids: CAISESTLQETQYF.

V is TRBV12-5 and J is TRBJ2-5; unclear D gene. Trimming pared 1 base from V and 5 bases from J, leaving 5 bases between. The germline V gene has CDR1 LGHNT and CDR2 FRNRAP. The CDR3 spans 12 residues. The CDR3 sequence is CASGLARETQYF. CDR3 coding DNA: TGTGCTAGTGGTTTGGCCAGGGAGACCCAGTACTTC.

The CDR3 region is CASSQEERAETQYF. The CDR3 coding sequence is TGTGCCAGCAGCCAAGAGGAGAGGGCAGAGACCCAGTACTTC. The chain combines TRBV3-1 (or the pseudogene TRBV3-2) with TRBJ2-5, with D possibly being TRBD2 (5 bases). The CDR3 sequence is 14 residues long. Trimming shortened V by 0 bases and J by 4 bases, and 9 bases separated the two germline ends. In germline, CDR1 is LGHDT, CDR2 YNNKEL (reference sequence).

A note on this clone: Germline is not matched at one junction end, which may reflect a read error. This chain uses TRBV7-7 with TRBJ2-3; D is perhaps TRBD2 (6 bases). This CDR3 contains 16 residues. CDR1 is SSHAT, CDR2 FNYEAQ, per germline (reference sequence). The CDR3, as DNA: TGTGCTAGCAGCTTAGGTAGCGGATATTTCACAGATACGCAGTATTTT. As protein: CASSLGSGYFTDTQYF.